This is a list of T cell receptor beta chains from one sample in a study of shared clonotypes between healthy human individuals. The repertoire was sequenced with immunoSEQ multiplex PCR; TCRdb's copy has only in-frame clones and lacks some. The repertoire holds some 2,400,000 clones, with roughly 95% as singletons. Sequenced sample: naive CD4+ T cells sorted from blood. The source of these receptors is a man between 18 and 29 years old in good health. The CDR3 runs from the conserved cysteine through the conserved F or W. D genes are given only for firm matches. The size entry is marked missing in some rows and otherwise reads once, few, many or a size class.

V gene	J gene	clone size	D gene	CDR3 protein	CDR3 DNA
TRBV28	TRBJ2-7	NA	NA	CASRGGRRGNYEQYF	TGTGCCAGCAGGGGGGGCAGGCGGGGAAACTACGAGCAGTACTTC
TRBV5-1	TRBJ2-7	NA	NA	CASSLDRYYEQYF	TGCGCCAGCAGCTTGGACCGCTACTACGAGCAGTACTTC
TRBV19	TRBJ2-7	NA	TRBD1	CASSTWDRNYEQYF	TGTGCCAGTAGTACTTGGGACAGAAACTACGAGCAGTACTTC
TRBV4-1	TRBJ1-5	NA	NA	CASSQDGTGRAQHF	TGCGCCAGCAGCCAAGATGGTACCGGCAGAGCCCAGCATTTT
TRBV19	TRBJ1-4	NA	NA	CASSGYTGTLYGKLFF	TGTGCCAGTAGTGGTTATACCGGGACACTTTACGGAAAACTGTTTTTT
TRBV18	TRBJ2-7	NA	TRBD2	CASSPGGTSGYSYEQYF	TGTGCCAGCTCACCAGGGGGGACTAGCGGATACTCCTACGAGCAGTACTTC
TRBV28	TRBJ1-5	once	NA	CASSISKQPQHF	TGTGCCAGCAGTATTAGCAAGCAGCCCCAGCATTTT
TRBV2	TRBJ2-2	NA	TRBD2	CASVRTSGTHGELFF	TGTGCCAGCGTTCGGACTAGCGGGACCCACGGGGAGCTGTTTTTT
TRBV5-4	TRBJ2-3	once	TRBD1	CASSLPPGQGPPTQYF	TGTGCCAGCAGCCTCCCCCCGGGACAGGGGCCGCCTACGCAGTATTTT
TRBV5-1	TRBJ2-3	NA	NA	CASSPWGLAVTDTQYF	TGCGCCAGCAGCCCGTGGGGGCTAGCGGTCACAGATACGCAGTATTTT
TRBV5-1	TRBJ2-3	NA	TRBD2	CASSVQLAGSTDTQYF	TGCGCCAGCAGCGTACAACTAGCGGGGAGCACAGATACGCAGTATTTT
TRBV15	TRBJ2-7	NA	TRBD1	CATSSSRQGSSYEQYF	TGTGCCACCAGCTCTTCGCGACAGGGTAGCTCCTACGAGCAGTACTTC
TRBV30	TRBJ1-1	NA	NA	CACSRLNTEAFF	TGTGCCTGCAGCCGATTGAACACTGAAGCTTTCTTT
TRBV19	TRBJ2-7	NA	NA	CASSIHADQGISYEQYF	TGTGCCAGTAGTATTCACGCCGACCAGGGTATATCCTACGAGCAGTACTTC
TRBV7-2	TRBJ2-4	NA	TRBD1	CASSPGQINIQYF	TGTGCCAGCAGCCCGGGACAGATAAACATTCAGTACTTC
TRBV25-1	TRBJ1-5	NA	NA	CASSDTRLNQPQHF	TGTGCCAGCAGTGACACCCGCCTCAATCAGCCCCAGCATTTT
TRBV30	TRBJ2-2	NA	NA	CAWSVQGNTGELFF	TGTGCCTGGAGTGTGCAGGGGAACACCGGGGAGCTGTTTTTT
TRBV21-1	TRBJ2-1	NA	NA	CASSSLSQRTATFNEQFF	TGTGCCAGCAGCAGCCTCTCTCAGCGGACTGCTACCTTCAATGAGCAGTTCTTC
TRBV6-1	TRBJ2-2	NA	NA	CASSALGAGELFF	TGTGCCAGCAGTGCATTGGGAGCCGGGGAGCTGTTTTTT
TRBV6-1	TRBJ2-5	NA	NA	CASSDPGRPSRETQYF	TGTGCCAGCAGTGACCCGGGACGCCCGTCTCGGGAGACCCAGTACTTC
TRBV28	TRBJ2-4	NA	TRBD1	CASSNPGTGALAKNIQYF	TGTGCCAGCAGTAATCCCGGGACAGGGGCTTTAGCCAAAAACATTCAGTACTTC
TRBV6-5	TRBJ2-2	NA	NA	CASKRFHTGELFF	TGTGCCAGCAAAAGGTTCCACACCGGGGAGCTGTTTTTT
TRBV2	TRBJ2-3	once	NA	CASRGEAITDTQYF	TGTGCCAGCAGGGGGGAAGCTATCACAGATACGCAGTATTTT
TRBV30	TRBJ2-7	NA	NA	CAWKGGPYEQYF	TGTGCCTGGAAGGGGGGGCCCTACGAGCAGTACTTC
TRBV5-4	TRBJ2-7	NA	TRBD2	CASSLNAGVGEQYF	TGTGCCAGCAGCCTTAACGCGGGGGTGGGAGAGCAGTACTTC
TRBV5-6	TRBJ1-2	NA	TRBD1	CASSLIGGADYGYTF	TGTGCCAGCAGCTTGATAGGGGGCGCCGACTATGGCTACACCTTC
TRBV7-2	TRBJ2-1	NA	TRBD2	CASSPRAGGNEQFF	TGTGCCAGCAGCCCCCGGGCGGGGGGGAATGAGCAGTTCTTC
TRBV30	TRBJ2-7	NA	NA	CAWKGGPYEQYF	TGTGCCTGGAAGGGGGGCCCCTACGAGCAGTACTTC
TRBV30	TRBJ1-6	few	NA	CAWSVPGGGGNLHF	TGTGCCTGGAGTGTACCCGGGGGAGGGGGTAACCTCCACTTT
TRBV18	TRBJ1-4	NA	NA	CASAPSGAINEKLFF	TGTGCCAGCGCGCCCTCCGGGGCCATTAATGAAAAACTGTTTTTT
TRBV30	TRBJ1-2	NA	TRBD1	CAWRVAGQQYGYTF	TGTGCCTGGAGAGTCGCGGGACAGCAATATGGCTACACCTTC
TRBV30	TRBJ2-2	few	NA	CAWSVHTGELFF	TGTGCCTGGAGTGTACACACCGGGGAGCTGTTTTTT
TRBV6-5	TRBJ2-1	NA	TRBD2	CASSSLGGGVEQFF	TGTGCCAGCAGTTCCCTTGGCGGGGGTGTTGAGCAGTTCTTC
TRBV5-1	TRBJ2-1	NA	TRBD2	CASSGLAGGSSYNEQFF	TGCGCCAGCAGCGGACTAGCGGGAGGTAGCTCCTACAATGAGCAGTTCTTC
TRBV30	TRBJ2-1	NA	NA	CARRTKHNEQFF	TGTGCCCGTCGGACTAAGCACAATGAGCAGTTCTTC